This TCR beta chain was identified during a study of CD8 T cells in Susac syndrome. Random hexamers were used to reverse transcribe an amount of roughly 0.45 to 1 ug RNA. TCRdb re-derived calls from the immunoSEQ multiplex PCR reads in MiXCR, one entry per CDR3 protein. The sample contains about 120,000 distinct CDR3 sequences, around 94% of which appear only once. V was shortened by 6 bases and J by 7 bases, with 25 bases between the two germline ends. From germline, CDR1 is SNHLY and CDR2 FYNNEI. This CDR3 is built from 16 residues. The diagnostic criteria for definite or probable disease, as recently defined, were met by the patients with Susac syndrome. Negative isolation yielded the CD8+ and CD4+ T cells, while FACS enriched the TEMRA cells.

Sequencing was performed on CD8+ T cells from PBMCs. The chain joins TRBV2 to TRBJ2-7; a possible D gene is TRBD1 (5 bases). The TCR was taken from a human donor with Susac syndrome. The DNA of the CDR3 is TGTGCCAGCAGAGCCATCCCCCGCGACAGCCTATGGGAGCAGTACTTC. Translation: CASRAIPRDSLWEQYF.